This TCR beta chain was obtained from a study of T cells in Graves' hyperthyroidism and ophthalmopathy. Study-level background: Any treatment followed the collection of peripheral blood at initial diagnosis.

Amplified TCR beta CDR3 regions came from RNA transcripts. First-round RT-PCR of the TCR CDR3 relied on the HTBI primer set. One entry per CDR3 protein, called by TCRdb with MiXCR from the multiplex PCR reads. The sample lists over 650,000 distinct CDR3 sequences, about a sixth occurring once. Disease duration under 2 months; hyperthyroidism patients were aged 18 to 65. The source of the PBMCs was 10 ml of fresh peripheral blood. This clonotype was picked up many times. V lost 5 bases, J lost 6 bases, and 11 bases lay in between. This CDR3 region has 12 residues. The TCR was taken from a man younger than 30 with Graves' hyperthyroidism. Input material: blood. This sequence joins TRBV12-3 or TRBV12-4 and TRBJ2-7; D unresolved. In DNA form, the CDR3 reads TGTGCCAGCAGTCATCCTGTGGGCGAGCAGTACTTC. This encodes CASSHPVGEQYF.